These 10 T cell receptor beta chains came from one sample sequenced in a study of blood T cell repertoires in COVID-19. Only in-frame clones appear in the TCRdb table, and some are missing; sequencing was by immunoSEQ multiplex PCR. The sample shows some 250,000 clones, around 82% of them seen only once. The sequencing input was peripheral blood. The receptor set was obtained from a middle-aged man with active or convalescent COVID-19.

The gene calls are TRBV5-1 and TRBJ2-7; D not resolved. Germline V lookup: CDR1 SGHRS, CDR2 YFSETQ. The V end lost 4 bases, the J end lost 0 bases, and 5 bases lay between the germline ends. The CDR3 contains 12 residues. CDR3 residues: CASSTGSYEQYF. CDR3 nucleotide sequence: TGCGCCAGCAGCACGGGCTCCTACGAGCAGTACTTC.

V and J are TRBV14 and TRBJ2-3, with 7 bases matching TRBD1. The CDR3 spans 15 residues. CDR1 SGHDN and CDR2 FVKESK come from the germline V gene. Trimming cost V 4 bases and J 5 bases; bases outside gene matches: 9. CDR3 amino acids: CASSLRQGTGDTQYF. CDR3 DNA sequence: TGTGCCAGCAGCCTACGACAGGGAACAGGAGATACGCAGTATTTT. The full variable domain, its missing parts supplied by reference TRBV14 and TRBJ2-3, is EAGVTQFPSHSVIEKGQTVTLRCDPISGHDNLYWYRRVMGKEIKFLLHFVKESKQDESGMPNNRFLAERTGGTYSTLKVQPAELEDSGVYFCASSLRQGTGDTQYFGPGTRLTVL.

V and J are TRBV11-2 and TRBJ1-2, with D possibly TRBD1 on 6 matching bases. Germline values: CDR1 SGHAT, CDR2 FQNNGV. Trimming took off 5 bases at V and 4 bases at J, with 17 bases between the two ends. This CDR3 is built from 15 residues. CDR3: CASSNLETGPYGYTF. The CDR3 DNA sequence: TGTGCCAGCAGCAATTTAGAGACAGGCCCCTATGGCTACACCTTC.

CDR3 bases: TGTGCCAGCAGCCCTAGCGGGAGGGTCGGTGAGCAGTTCTTC. Protein product: CASSPSGRVGEQFF. The rearrangement joins TRBV14 to TRBJ2-1; TRBD2 agrees at 12 bases. The CDR3 is made up of 14 amino acids. Germline V gene sequence: CDR1 SGHDN, CDR2 FVKESK. J was trimmed by 9 bases and V by 4 bases; bases with no gene match: 4.

The chain has TRBV19 and TRBJ1-4; 7 bases agree with TRBD1. Trimming removed 6 bases from V and 3 bases from J; junction bases left unmatched: 7. The germline V gene has CDR1 LNHDA and CDR2 SQIVND (reference sequence). This CDR3 comprises 15 residues. The CDR3 DNA reads as TGTGCCAGTAGATCGGGGACAGCATCTAATGAAAAACTGTTTTTT. This codes for CASRSGTASNEKLFF.

The CDR3 region has the DNA TGCAGCGCCCGACCCTGGACTAGCGGGATCAAAGAGACCCAGTACTTC. Encoded protein: CSARPWTSGIKETQYF. This rearrangement joins TRBV29-1 to TRBJ2-5, with TRBD2 matching 12 bases. Germline trimming cut 7 bases from V and 3 bases from J; bases unmatched to any gene: 12. CDR3 length equals 16 residues. Germline CDR1 and CDR2: SQVTM and ANQGSEA. The variable domain in full, completed from reference TRBV29-1 and TRBJ2-5, reads SAVISQKPSRDICQRGTSLTIQCQVDSQVTMMFWYRQQPGQSLTLIATANQGSEATYESGFVIDKFPISRPNLTFSTLTVSNMSPEDSSIYLCSARPWTSGIKETQYFGPGTRLLVL.

This clone was detected a few times. The chain couples TRBV27 to TRBJ1-1, with 7 bases lining up with TRBD1. Trimming took 6 bases from V and 11 from J; bases not matched to a gene: 9. The CDR3 is 12 residues long. Germline CDR1 and CDR2: MNHEY and SMNVEV (reference sequence). DNA for the CDR3: TGTGCCAGCAGCCACAGGGGCATGAAGGCTTTCTTT. Amino acids: CASSHRGMKAFF.

Regarding this clone: Other DNA sequences of this sample code for an identical CDR3. This chain connects TRBV2 to TRBJ2-1, with D hard to call. CDR3 length: 12 amino acids. Trimming left V 7 bases short and J 0 bases short, with 4 bases between. Germline CDR1 is SNHLY and CDR2 is FYNNEI. CDR3 residues: CASTLSYNEQFF. The CDR3 nucleotides read TGTGCCAGCACTCTCTCCTACAATGAGCAGTTCTTC.

The rearrangement uses TRBV5-1 and TRBJ1-4, with D unclear. Trimming stripped 4 bases from V and 1 base from J, with 11 bases between. CDR3 length: 15 amino acids. Germline-derived CDR1 and CDR2 are SGHRS and YFSETQ. Here the CDR3 DNA reads TGCGCCAGCAGCCGGGAGACTGGAACTAATGAAAAACTGTTTTTT. Encoded protein: CASSRETGTNEKLFF.

This clone has a handful of counts. The J gene is TRBJ2-2, the V gene TRBV3-1 (or the pseudogene TRBV3-2); D gene uncertain. Germline CDR1 and CDR2: LGHDT and YNNKEL (reference sequence). CDR3 length equals 16 residues. V was shortened by 0 bases and J by 6 bases, with 14 bases between the two germline ends. In DNA, the CDR3 is TGTGCCAGCAGCCAAGAACCGAAACTAAGCTCCGGGGAGCTGTTTTTT. This translates into CASSQEPKLSSGELFF.